A selection of T cell receptor beta chains follows, all from one sample in a study of vaccination and CD4 T cells after COVID-19. TCRdb analysed the PCR reads with MiXCR anew, one entry per CDR3 protein. The repertoire holds approximately 7,600 distinct CDR3 sequences, approximately 49% seen once, with around 24% in the top ten. These receptors lack a known antigen. Sequenced material: CD4+ T cells from blood, cultured in vitro. These receptors all come from a human donor in good health. Both conserved end residues are trimmed from each CDR3. Each record gives: V gene, J gene, clone size, CDR3 length, CDR3 protein. The size entry is marked missing in some rows and otherwise reads once, few, many or a size class.

TRBV11-2	TRBJ1-2	NA	13	ASSISGLLNYGYT
TRBV5-6	TRBJ2-5	NA	11	ASSLGQSETQY
TRBV30	TRBJ1-1	NA	12	AWSVLTVNTEAF
TRBV5-1	TRBJ1-2	NA	12	ASSLEVQGYGYT
TRBV2	TRBJ2-7	NA	11	ASSETPRYEQY
TRBV7-8	TRBJ2-1	NA	13	ASSFGTGAINEQF
TRBV6-5	TRBJ1-1	NA	13	ASSYAQIRTTEAF
TRBV7-8	TRBJ1-5	NA	14	ASSLGRQGDNQPQH
TRBV10-1	TRBJ1-1	NA	12	ASIRGLVNTEAF
TRBV10-3	TRBJ2-3	few	13	AIKGTGKLSDTQY
TRBV6-2/TRBV6-3	TRBJ2-7	NA	14	ASSRAGQGFPYEQY
TRBV19	TRBJ1-5	few	13	ASAMGKWGNQPQH